A selection of T cell receptor beta chains follows, all from one sample in a study of T cell repertoires in cytomegalovirus infection. TCRdb re-derived calls from the reads in MiXCR, one entry per CDR3 protein. The sample yields some 700,000 distinct CDR3 sequences, less than 40% seen once. The sample taken for sequencing was PBMCs. The receptors shown here come from a human donor in good health (CMV status not recorded). Some clones in this sample may be carry-over from other donors' samples. The CDR3 runs from the conserved cysteine through the conserved F or W. The order of the fields is V gene, J gene, clone size, D gene, CDR3 protein, CDR3 DNA. The D gene is left open where the match is weak. The listing skips clone size in some rows; elsewhere it reads once, few, many or a size class.

>TRBV28|TRBJ1-1|.|TRBD1
CASSAMLDRTEAFF
TGTGCCAGCAGTGCCATGCTGGACAGGACTGAAGCTTTCTTT
>TRBV29-1|TRBJ2-1|.|.
CSVEGGTATEPFF
TGCAGCGTTGAAGGTGGAACCGCAACTGAGCCGTTCTTC
>TRBV27|TRBJ2-7|.|TRBD2
CASSLFGGDTYEQYF
TGTGCCAGCAGTTTATTCGGGGGGGACACCTACGAGCAGTACTTC
>TRBV7-2|TRBJ1-6|many|.
CASSFRLPGGYSPLHF
TGTGCCAGCAGCTTCCGCTTACCCGGCGGATATTCACCCCTCCACTTT
>TRBV6-2/TRBV6-3|TRBJ2-3|few|TRBD2
CATRSGRTLTDTQYF
TGTGCCACTCGGAGCGGGAGGACACTCACAGATACGCAGTATTTT
>TRBV28|TRBJ1-2|once|.
CASSRLARLGGYTF
TGTGCCAGCAGTCGACTAGCCAGGCTTGGGGGCTACACCTTC
>TRBV4-1|TRBJ2-7|.|TRBD1
CASSQAGTGLYEQYF
TGCGCCAGCAGCCAAGCCGGGACAGGGTTGTACGAGCAGTACTTC
>TRBV7-2|TRBJ2-3|many|TRBD1
CASSLRGQGADTQYF
TGTGCCAGCTCCTTAAGAGGGCAGGGGGCAGATACGCAGTATTTT
>TRBV7-6|TRBJ1-4|few|.
CASSLSLRGPATNEKLFF
TGTGCCAGCAGCTTATCTTTGAGAGGGCCGGCAACTAATGAAAAACTGTTTTTT
>TRBV12-3/TRBV12-4|TRBJ2-5|few|TRBD2
CASSFREGLETQYF
TGTGCCAGCAGTTTTCGGGAGGGCCTCGAGACCCAGTACTTC
>TRBV27|TRBJ1-2|.|.
CASSPSQGFPNYGYTF
TGTGCCAGCAGTCCAAGTCAGGGCTTCCCTAACTATGGCTACACCTTC
>TRBV28|TRBJ1-1|few|TRBD1
CASSSPRATGREAFF
TGTGCCAGCAGCTCTCCAAGGGCGACAGGGAGGGAAGCTTTCTTT
>TRBV12-3/TRBV12-4|TRBJ2-1|.|.
CASSASSPHEQFF
TGTGCCAGCAGTGCATCGAGTCCCCATGAGCAGTTCTTC
>TRBV7-9|TRBJ1-2|.|TRBD1
CASSWKDRGQHGYTF
TGTGCCAGCAGCTGGAAGGACAGGGGGCAACATGGCTACACCTTC
>TRBV25-1|TRBJ1-6|.|.
CASSGSSSSPLHF
TGTGCCAGCAGTGGGTCCTCTAGTTCACCCCTCCACTTT
>TRBV12-5|TRBJ1-5|few|.
CASGRGNNQPQHF
TGTGCTAGTGGCAGAGGGAACAATCAGCCCCAGCATTTT
>TRBV7-2|TRBJ1-1|.|.
CASSVRWGHTEDFF
TGTGCCAGCTCCGTTAGGTGGGGGCACACTGAAGATTTCTTT
>TRBV6-1|TRBJ2-1|.|TRBD1
CASSEDQTGVRGEQFF
TGTGCCAGCAGTGAAGACCAGACAGGGGTAAGGGGTGAGCAGTTCTTC
>TRBV2|TRBJ2-1|.|.
CASSPPGTNYNEQFF
TGTGCCAGCAGTCCTCCGGGAACCAACTACAATGAGCAGTTCTTC
>TRBV28|TRBJ1-1|.|.
CASSFESLNTEAFF
TGTGCCAGCAGTTTTGAGTCGTTGAACACTGAAGCTTTCTTT
>TRBV15|TRBJ1-5|.|.
CATSSPAEGQPQHF
TGTGCCACCAGCAGCCCCGCCGAGGGCCAGCCCCAGCATTTT
>TRBV28|TRBJ1-1|few|.
CASGGGGWDTEAFF
TGTGCCAGCGGGGGGGGTGGGTGGGACACTGAAGCTTTCTTT